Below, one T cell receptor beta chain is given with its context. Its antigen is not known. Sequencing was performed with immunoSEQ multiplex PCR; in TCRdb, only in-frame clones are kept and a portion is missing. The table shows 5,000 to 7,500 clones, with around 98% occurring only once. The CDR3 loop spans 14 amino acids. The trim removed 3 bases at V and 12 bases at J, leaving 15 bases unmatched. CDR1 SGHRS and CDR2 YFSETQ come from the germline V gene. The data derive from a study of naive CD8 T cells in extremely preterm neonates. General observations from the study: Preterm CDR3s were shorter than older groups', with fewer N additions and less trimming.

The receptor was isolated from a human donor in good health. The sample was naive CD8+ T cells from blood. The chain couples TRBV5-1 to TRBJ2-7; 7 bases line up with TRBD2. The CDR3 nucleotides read TGCGCCAGCAGCTCCCCGGAGGGCGGGGGAGGTTGGTACTTC. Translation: CASSSPEGGGGWYF.